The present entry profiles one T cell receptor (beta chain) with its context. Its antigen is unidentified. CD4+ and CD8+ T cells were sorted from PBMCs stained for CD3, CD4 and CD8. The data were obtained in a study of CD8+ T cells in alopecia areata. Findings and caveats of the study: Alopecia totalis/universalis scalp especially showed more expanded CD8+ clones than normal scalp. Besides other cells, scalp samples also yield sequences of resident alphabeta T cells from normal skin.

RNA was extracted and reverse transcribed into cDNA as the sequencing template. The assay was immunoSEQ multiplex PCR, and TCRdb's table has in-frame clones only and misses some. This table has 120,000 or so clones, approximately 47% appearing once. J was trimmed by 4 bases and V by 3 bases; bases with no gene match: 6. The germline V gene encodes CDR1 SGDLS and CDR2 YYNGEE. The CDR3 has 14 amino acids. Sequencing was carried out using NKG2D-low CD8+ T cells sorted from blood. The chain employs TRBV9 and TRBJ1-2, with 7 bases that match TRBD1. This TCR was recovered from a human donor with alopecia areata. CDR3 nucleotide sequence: TGTGCCAGCAGCGACCTCCGGGACAGCTATGGCTACACCTTC. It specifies CASSDLRDSYGYTF.